The subject of this entry is one T cell receptor beta chain. It lacks a known antigen. It has no much larger one-base neighbor in the sample; base qualities were not kept. The sample's time point label, decoded: week 5, during vaccination. Each vaccine dose, consisting of 300 ug of a 20-mer mutant IDH1 peptide in Montanide, was administered subcutaneously with topical imiquimod. Donors had newly diagnosed WHO grade 3 or 4 IDH1-mutant astrocytomas with loss of nuclear ATRX. The samples were drawn from NOA16, a multicentre, single-arm, open-label phase I trial in Germany that tested a mutant IDH1 peptide vaccine in humans for the first time. Genomic DNA for TCRB sequencing was extracted from EDTA blood using the DNeasy Blood and Tissue Kit. The method behind the library was the immunoSEQ multiplex PCR assay. Rearranged TCR beta chain sequences were amplified with the hsTCRB Kit following the manufacturer's protocol. Sequencing of TCRB libraries was carried out on an Illumina MiSeq. Per the authors' processing: Demultiplexing, trimming and gene mapping were performed with the kit vendor's proprietary platform. TCRdb's version of the immuneACCESS table is confined to in-frame rearrangements and falls short of the full clone set. An unresolved V gene accounts for under half of the shortfall where checked; the remainder is of unknown origin. V and J calls and clone size are as listed in that table; D and trimming were resolved from the DNA. The sample profile shows around 50,000 clones; over 75% of them were found once. Roughly 5.6% of the sample goes to the ten largest clones.

The sample is drawn from a study of a mutant IDH1 vaccine in newly diagnosed glioma (dated by TCRdb to the early 2020s). About the full investigation: Patients received eight vaccinations in weeks 1, 3, 5, 7, 11, 15, 19 and 23, corresponding to visits V03 through V10. Peripheral blood was collected at six visits: V03 (baseline), V05, V07, V10, V12 and V13. For exploratory analyses, longitudinal TCRB deep sequencing was carried out in 25 to 30 treated patients wherever samples were available. Before enrollment, most patients had been given radiochemotherapy with temozolomide as standard therapy, while the rest had received either radiotherapy alone or temozolomide alone. Of the 25 to 35 patients who were treated, around 62% were male and around 40% were female, and the mean age was roughly 40 years. Vaccination was initiated 4-6 weeks after radiotherapy alone, or concurrently with temozolomide cycles in the chemotherapy-containing groups.

V lost 5 bases and J lost 4 bases; the stretch between them is 14 bases long. Sequences SEHNR (CDR1) and FQNEAQ (CDR2) are obtained from the germline V gene (reference sequence). From cysteine to phenylalanine, the CDR3 is 14 amino acids long. Kept here is only the CDR3 DNA, which spans 42 bases and is read in frame from base 1. Broader findings and caveats from the paper: Immune responses induced by the vaccine were seen in roughly 95% of patients across multiple MHC alleles. It was noted by the authors that analyses of patient blood samples could not be reproduced owing to sample limitations. No apparent relationship was observed between pseudoprogression and alterations in the top peripheral T cell clonotypes detected by TCRB sequencing. Availability determined which PBMC samples were chosen for TCRB deep sequencing.

The material sequenced was PBMCs, taken from a glioma patient whose treatment included an IDH1 peptide vaccine. The chain is made from TRBV7-9 and TRBJ1-1, and the D gene may be TRBD1, 5 bases matching. This receptor was obtained from a man aged 45-65 years with glioma. In nucleotide form, the sequence is TGTGCCAGCAGCCCCACCCTAGACAGCACTGAAGCTTTCTTT. Translated, this is CASSPTLDSTEAFF.